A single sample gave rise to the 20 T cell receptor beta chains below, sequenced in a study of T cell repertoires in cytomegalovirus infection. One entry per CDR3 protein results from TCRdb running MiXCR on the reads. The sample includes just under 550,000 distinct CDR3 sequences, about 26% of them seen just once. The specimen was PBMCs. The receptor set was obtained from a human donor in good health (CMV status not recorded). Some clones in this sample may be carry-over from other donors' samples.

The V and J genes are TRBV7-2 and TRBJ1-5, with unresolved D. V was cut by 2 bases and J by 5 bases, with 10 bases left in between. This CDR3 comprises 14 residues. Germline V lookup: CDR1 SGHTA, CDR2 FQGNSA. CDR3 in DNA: TGTGCCAGCAGCTTATCCGGCAGAGATCAGCCCCAGCATTTT. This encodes CASSLSGRDQPQHF.

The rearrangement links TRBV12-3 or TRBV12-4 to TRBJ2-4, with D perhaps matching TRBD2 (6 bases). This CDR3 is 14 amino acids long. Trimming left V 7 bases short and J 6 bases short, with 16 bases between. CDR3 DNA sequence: TGTGCCAGCACCTTAAGGGACTCGACAAACATTCAGTACTTC. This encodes CASTLRDSTNIQYF.

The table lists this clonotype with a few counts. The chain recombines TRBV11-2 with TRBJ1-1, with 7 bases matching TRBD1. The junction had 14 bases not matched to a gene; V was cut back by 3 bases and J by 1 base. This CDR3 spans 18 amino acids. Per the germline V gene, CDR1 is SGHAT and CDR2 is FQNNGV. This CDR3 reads CASSFPSHRGGRNTEAFF. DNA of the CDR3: TGTGCCAGCAGCTTCCCCTCGCACAGGGGCGGAAGGAACACTGAAGCTTTCTTT.

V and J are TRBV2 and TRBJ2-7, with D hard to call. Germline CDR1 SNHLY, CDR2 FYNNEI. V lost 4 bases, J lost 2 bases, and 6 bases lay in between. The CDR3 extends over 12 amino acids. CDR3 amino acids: CASSAVTYEQYF. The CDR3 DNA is TGTGCCAGCAGTGCCGTCACCTACGAGCAGTACTTC.

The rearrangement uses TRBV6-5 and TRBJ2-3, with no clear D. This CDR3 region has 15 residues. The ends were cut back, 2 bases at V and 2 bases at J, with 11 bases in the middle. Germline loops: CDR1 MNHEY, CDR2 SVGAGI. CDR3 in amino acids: CASSYSKWNTDTQYF. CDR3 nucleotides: TGTGCCAGCAGTTACAGCAAATGGAACACAGATACGCAGTATTTT.

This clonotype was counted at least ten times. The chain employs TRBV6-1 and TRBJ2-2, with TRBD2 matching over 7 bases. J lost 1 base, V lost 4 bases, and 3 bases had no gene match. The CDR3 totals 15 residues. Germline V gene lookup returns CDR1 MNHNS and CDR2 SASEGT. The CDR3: CASSVLAKNTGELFF. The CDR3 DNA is TGTGCCAGCAGTGTACTAGCGAAGAACACCGGGGAGCTGTTTTTT.

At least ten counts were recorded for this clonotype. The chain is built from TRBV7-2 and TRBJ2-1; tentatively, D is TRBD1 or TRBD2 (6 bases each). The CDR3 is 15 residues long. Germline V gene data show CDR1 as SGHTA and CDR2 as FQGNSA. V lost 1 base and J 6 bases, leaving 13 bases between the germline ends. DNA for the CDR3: TGTGCCAGCAGCTTAGGGGGGGCGGGTAGCAATGAGCAGTTCTTC. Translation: CASSLGGAGSNEQFF.

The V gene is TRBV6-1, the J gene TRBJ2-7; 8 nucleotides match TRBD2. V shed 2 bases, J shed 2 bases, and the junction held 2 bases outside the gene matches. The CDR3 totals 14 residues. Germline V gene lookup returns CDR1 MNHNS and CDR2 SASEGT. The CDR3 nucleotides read TGTGCCAGCAGTGAACTAGCGGGTCCCTACGAGCAGTACTTC. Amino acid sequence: CASSELAGPYEQYF.

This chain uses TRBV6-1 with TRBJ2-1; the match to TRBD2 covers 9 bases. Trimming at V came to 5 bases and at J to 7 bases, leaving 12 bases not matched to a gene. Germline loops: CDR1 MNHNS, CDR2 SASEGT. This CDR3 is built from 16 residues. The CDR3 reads CASSRSPGLAGNEQFF. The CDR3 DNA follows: TGTGCCAGCAGTAGAAGCCCGGGACTAGCAGGGAATGAGCAGTTCTTC.

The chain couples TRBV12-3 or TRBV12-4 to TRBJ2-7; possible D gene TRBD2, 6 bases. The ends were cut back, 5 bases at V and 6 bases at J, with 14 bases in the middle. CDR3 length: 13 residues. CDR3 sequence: CASSPTGGGEQYV. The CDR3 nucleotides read TGTGCCAGCAGTCCTACTGGGGGAGGCGAGCAGTACGTC.

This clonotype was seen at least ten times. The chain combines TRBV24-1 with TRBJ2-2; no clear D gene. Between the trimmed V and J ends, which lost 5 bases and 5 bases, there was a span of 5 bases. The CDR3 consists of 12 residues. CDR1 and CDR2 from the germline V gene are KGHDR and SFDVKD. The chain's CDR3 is CATSGWTGELFF. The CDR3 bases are TGTGCCACCAGTGGCTGGACCGGGGAGCTGTTTTTT.

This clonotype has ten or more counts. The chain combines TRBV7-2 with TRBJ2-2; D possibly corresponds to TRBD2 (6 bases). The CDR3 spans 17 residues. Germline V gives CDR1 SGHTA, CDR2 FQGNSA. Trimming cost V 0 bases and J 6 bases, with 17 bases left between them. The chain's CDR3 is CASSLAAYGSSAGELFF. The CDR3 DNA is TGTGCCAGCAGCTTAGCCGCTTACGGGAGTTCGGCCGGGGAGCTGTTTTTT.

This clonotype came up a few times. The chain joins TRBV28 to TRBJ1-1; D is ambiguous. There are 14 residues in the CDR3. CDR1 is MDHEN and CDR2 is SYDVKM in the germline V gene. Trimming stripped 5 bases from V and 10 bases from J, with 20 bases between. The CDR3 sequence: CASSQIVEGGGAFF. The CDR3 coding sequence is TGTGCCAGCAGTCAAATCGTGGAGGGCGGAGGAGCTTTCTTT.

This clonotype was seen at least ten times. CDR3 amino acids: CASSWDSGSTDTQYF. CDR3 in DNA: TGTGCCAGCAGCTGGGATAGCGGAAGCACAGATACGCAGTATTTT. The chain links TRBV7-2 to TRBJ2-3, with a weak D call TRBD2 (6 bases). Germline CDR1 is SGHTA and CDR2 is FQGNSA. This CDR3 has 15 residues. V gave up 4 bases and J gave up 0 bases, with 11 bases separating them.

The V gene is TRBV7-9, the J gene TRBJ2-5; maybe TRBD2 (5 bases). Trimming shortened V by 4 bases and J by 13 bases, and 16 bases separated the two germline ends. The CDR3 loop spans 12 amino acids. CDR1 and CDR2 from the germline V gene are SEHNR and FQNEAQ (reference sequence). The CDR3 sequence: CASSSLGLGLYF. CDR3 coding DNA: TGTGCCAGCAGCTCACTAGGGCTAGGCCTGTACTTC. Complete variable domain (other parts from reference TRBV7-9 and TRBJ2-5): DTGVSQNPRHKITKRGQNVTFRCDPISEHNRLYWYRQTLGQGPEFLTYFQNEAQLEKSRLLSDRFSAERPKGSFSTLEIQRTEQGDSAMYLCASSSLGLGLYFGPGTRLLVL.

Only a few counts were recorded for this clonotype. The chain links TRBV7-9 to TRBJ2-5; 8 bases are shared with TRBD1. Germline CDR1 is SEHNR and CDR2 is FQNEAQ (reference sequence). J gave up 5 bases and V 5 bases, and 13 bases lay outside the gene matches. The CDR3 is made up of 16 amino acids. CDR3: CASSRGTGSLRETQYF. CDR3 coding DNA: TGTGCCAGCAGCCGTGGGACAGGTTCCCTCCGGGAGACCCAGTACTTC.

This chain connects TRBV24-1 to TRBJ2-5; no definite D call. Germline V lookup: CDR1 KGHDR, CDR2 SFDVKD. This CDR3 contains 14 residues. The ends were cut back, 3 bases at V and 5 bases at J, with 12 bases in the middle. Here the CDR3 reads CATSDIAGWETQYF. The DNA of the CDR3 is TGTGCCACCAGTGATATCGCAGGCTGGGAGACCCAGTACTTC.

DNA for the CDR3: TGTGCCAGCAGGGCCCGCGGGACTAGCGGGTACAATGAGCAGTTCTTC. This encodes CASRARGTSGYNEQFF. The rearrangement links TRBV12-3 or TRBV12-4 to TRBJ2-1, with 12 bases identical to TRBD2. CDR3 size: 16 residues. With V trimmed by 6 bases and J by 4 bases, 7 bases remained unmatched.

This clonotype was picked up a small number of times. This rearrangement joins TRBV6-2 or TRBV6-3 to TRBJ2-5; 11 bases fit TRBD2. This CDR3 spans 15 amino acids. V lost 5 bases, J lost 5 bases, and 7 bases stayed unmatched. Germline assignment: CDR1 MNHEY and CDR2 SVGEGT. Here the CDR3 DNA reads TGTGCCAGCAGTCTACTAGCGGGAGATGGTGAGACCCAGTACTTC. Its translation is CASSLLAGDGETQYF.

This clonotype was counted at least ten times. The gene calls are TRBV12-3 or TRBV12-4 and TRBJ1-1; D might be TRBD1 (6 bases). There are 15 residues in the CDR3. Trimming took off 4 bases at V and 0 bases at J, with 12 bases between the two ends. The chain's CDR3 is CASSYADRVNTEAFF. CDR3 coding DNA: TGTGCCAGCAGTTACGCGGACAGAGTGAACACTGAAGCTTTCTTT.